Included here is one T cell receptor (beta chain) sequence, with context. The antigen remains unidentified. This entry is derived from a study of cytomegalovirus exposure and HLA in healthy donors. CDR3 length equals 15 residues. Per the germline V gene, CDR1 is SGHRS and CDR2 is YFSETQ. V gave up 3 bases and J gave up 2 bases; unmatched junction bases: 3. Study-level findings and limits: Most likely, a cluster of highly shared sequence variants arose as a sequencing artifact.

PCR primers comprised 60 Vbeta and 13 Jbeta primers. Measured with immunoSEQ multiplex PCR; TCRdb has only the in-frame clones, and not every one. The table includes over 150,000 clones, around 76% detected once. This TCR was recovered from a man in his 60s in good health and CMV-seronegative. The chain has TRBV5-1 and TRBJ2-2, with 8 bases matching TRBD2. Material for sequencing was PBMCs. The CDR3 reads CASSYSGANTGELFF. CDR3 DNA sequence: TGCGCCAGCAGCTATAGCGGGGCTAACACCGGGGAGCTGTTTTTT.